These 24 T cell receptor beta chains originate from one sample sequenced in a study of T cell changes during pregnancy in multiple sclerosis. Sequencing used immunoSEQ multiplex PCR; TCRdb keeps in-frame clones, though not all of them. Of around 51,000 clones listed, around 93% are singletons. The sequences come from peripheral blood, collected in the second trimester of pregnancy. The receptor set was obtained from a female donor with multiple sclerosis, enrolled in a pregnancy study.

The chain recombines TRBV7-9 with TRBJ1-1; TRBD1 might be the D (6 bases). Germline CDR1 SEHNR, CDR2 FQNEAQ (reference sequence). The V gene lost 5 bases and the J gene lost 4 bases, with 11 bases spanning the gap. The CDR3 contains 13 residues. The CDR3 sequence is CASSPPGATEAFF. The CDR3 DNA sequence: TGTGCCAGCAGCCCCCCAGGGGCCACTGAAGCTTTCTTT.

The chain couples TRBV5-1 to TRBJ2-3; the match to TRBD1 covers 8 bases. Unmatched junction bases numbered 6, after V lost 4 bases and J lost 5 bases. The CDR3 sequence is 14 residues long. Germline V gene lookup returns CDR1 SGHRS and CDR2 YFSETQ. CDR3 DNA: TGCGCCAGCAGCCCCGGACAGGGAGGAGATACGCAGTATTTT. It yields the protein CASSPGQGGDTQYF. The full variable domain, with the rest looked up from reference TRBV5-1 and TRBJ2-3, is KAGVTQTPRYLIKTRGQQVTLSCSPISGHRSVSWYQQTPGQGLQFLFEYFSETQRNKGNFPGRFSGRQFSNSRSEMNVSTLELGDSALYLCASSPGQGGDTQYFGPGTRLTVL.

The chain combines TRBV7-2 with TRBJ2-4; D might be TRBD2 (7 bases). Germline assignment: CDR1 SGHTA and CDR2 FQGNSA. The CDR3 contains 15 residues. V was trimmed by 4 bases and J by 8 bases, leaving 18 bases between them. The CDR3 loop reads CASSSSAGARDIQYF. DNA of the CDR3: TGTGCCAGCAGCTCGTCGGCGGGGGCGAGGGACATTCAGTACTTC.

This CDR3 is CSARGGGEQYF. The CDR3 bases are TGCAGTGCTAGAGGGGGGGGCGAGCAGTACTTC. The chain carries TRBV20-1 and TRBJ2-7; 7 positions match TRBD2. Germline V gives CDR1 DFQATT, CDR2 SNEGSKA (reference sequence). The V segment lost 1 base and the J segment 6 bases; nucleotides outside the gene matches: 0. This CDR3 is built from 11 residues.

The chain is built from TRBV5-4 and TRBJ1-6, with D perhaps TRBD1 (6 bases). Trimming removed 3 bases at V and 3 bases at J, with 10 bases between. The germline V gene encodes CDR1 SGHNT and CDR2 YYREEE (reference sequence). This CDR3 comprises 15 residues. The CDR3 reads CASSSGQFYNSPLHF. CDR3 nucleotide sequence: TGTGCCAGCAGCTCCGGACAGTTCTATAATTCACCCCTCCACTTT.

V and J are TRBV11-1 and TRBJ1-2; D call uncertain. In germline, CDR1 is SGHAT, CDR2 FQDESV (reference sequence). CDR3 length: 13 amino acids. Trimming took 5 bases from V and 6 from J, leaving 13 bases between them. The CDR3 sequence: CASSLVARDGYTF. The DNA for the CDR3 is TGTGCCAGCAGCCTAGTAGCCCGGGATGGCTACACCTTC.

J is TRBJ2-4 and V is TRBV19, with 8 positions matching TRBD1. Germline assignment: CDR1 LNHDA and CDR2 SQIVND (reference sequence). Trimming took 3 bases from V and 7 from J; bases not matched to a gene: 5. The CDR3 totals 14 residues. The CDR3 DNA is TGTGCCAGTAGTATTCAGGGGGCGGAGAACATTCAGTACTTC. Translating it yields CASSIQGAENIQYF.

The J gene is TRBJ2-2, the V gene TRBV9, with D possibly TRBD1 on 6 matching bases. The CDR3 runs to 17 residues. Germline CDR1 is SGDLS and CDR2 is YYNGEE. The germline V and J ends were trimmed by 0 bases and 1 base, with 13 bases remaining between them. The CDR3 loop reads CASSVGAGTLNTGELFF. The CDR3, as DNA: TGTGCCAGCAGCGTAGGAGCCGGGACATTGAACACCGGGGAGCTGTTTTTT.

As DNA, the CDR3 is TGTGCCAGCAGCTCAACAGGGGTTATCTACGAGCAGTACTTC. Translating gives CASSSTGVIYEQYF. The chain carries TRBV7-9 and TRBJ2-7; 7 bases fit TRBD1. This CDR3 contains 14 residues. V lost 4 bases and J lost 3; bases outside the gene matches: 6. The germline V gene has CDR1 SEHNR and CDR2 FQNEAQ (reference sequence). Together with reference TRBV7-9 and TRBJ2-7, the CDR3 gives the full variable domain: DTGVSQNPRHKITKRGQNVTFRCDPISEHNRLYWYRQTLGQGPEFLTYFQNEAQLEKSRLLSDRFSAERPKGSFSTLEIQRTEQGDSAMYLCASSSTGVIYEQYFGPGTRLTVT.

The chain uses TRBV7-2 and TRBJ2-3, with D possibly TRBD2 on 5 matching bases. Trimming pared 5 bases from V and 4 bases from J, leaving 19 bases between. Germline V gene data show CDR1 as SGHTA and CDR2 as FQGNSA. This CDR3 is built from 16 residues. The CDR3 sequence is CASSRPGPEGADTQYF. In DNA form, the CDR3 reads TGTGCCAGCAGCCGCCCGGGCCCCGAGGGTGCAGATACGCAGTATTTT.

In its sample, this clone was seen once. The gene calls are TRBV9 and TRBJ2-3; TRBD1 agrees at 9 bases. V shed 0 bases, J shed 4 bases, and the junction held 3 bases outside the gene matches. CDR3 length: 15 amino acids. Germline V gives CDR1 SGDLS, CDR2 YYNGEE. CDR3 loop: CASSVGGQGADTQYF. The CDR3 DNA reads TGTGCCAGCAGCGTAGGGGGACAGGGCGCAGATACGCAGTATTTT.

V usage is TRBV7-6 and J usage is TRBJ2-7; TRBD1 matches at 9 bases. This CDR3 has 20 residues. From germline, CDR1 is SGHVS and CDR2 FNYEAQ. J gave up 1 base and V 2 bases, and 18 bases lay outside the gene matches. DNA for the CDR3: TGTGCCAGCAGCTTATTCCCCCCCGGCTTTTCGGGACAGGGTTCCTACGAGCAGTACTTC. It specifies CASSLFPPGFSGQGSYEQYF.

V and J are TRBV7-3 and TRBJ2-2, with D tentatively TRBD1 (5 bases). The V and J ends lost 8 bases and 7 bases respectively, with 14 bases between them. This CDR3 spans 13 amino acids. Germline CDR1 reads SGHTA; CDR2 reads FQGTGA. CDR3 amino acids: CASRAERGGELFF. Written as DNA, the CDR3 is TGTGCCAGCCGGGCTGAAAGGGGCGGGGAGCTGTTTTTT.

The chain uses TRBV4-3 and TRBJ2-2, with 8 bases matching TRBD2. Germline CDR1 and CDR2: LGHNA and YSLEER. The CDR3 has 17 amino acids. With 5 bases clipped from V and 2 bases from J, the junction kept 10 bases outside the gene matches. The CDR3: CASSDHPGLVNTGELFF. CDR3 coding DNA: TGCGCCAGCAGCGACCACCCGGGACTAGTTAACACCGGGGAGCTGTTTTTT.

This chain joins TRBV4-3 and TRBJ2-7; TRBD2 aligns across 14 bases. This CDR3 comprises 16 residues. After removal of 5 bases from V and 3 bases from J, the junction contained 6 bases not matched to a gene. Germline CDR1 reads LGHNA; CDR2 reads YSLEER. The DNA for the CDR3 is TGCGCCAGCAGCGAGGGACTAGCGGGAGTCCTCTACGAGCAGTACTTC. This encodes CASSEGLAGVLYEQYF.

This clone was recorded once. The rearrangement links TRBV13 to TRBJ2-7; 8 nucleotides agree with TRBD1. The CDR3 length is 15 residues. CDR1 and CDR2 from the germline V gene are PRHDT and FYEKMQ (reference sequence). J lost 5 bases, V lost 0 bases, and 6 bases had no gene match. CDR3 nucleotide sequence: TGTGCCAGCAGCTTAGGCCGGACAGGGTCACACGAGCAGTACTTC. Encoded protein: CASSLGRTGSHEQYF.

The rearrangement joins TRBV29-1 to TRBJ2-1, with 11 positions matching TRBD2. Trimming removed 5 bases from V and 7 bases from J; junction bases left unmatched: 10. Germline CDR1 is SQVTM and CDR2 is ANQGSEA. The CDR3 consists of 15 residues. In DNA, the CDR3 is TGCAGCGTTCCCCAGACTAGCGGGATTTTAAATGAGCAGTTCTTC. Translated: CSVPQTSGILNEQFF.

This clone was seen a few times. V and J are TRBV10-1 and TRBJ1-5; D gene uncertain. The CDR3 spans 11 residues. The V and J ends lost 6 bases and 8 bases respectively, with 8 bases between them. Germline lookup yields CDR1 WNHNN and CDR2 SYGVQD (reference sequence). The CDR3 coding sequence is TGCGCCAGCAGCTCCATAGAGCCCCAGCATTTT. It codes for CASSSIEPQHF.

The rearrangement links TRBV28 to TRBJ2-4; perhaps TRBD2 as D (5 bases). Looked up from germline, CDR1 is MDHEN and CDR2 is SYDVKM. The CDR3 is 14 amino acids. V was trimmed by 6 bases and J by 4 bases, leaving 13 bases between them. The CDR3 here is CASRDGDMKNIQYF. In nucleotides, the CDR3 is TGTGCCAGCAGAGACGGGGATATGAAAAACATTCAGTACTTC.

The CDR3 DNA is TGTGCCAGCAGCTCCGGGGGGGGTTTAACTGAAGCTTTCTTT. Translating gives CASSSGGGLTEAFF. The chain combines TRBV7-2 with TRBJ1-1; D possibly corresponds to TRBD1 (5 bases). Trimming took 4 bases from V and 5 from J, leaving 14 bases between them. Per germline, CDR1 SGHTA and CDR2 FQGNSA. The CDR3 contains 14 residues.

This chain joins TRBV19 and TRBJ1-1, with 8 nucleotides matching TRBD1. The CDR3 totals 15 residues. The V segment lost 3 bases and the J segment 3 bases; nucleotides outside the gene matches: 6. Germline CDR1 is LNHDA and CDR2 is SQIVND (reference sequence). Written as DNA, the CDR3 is TGTGCCAGTAGTATGGACAGGGTTTCTTACACTGAAGCTTTCTTT. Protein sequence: CASSMDRVSYTEAFF.

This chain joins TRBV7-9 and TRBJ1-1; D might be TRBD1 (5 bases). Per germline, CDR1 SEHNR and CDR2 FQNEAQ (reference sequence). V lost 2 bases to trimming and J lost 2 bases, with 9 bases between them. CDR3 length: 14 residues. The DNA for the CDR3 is TGTGCCAGCAGCTTATGGGGGGGAAACACTGAAGCTTTCTTT. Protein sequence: CASSLWGGNTEAFF.

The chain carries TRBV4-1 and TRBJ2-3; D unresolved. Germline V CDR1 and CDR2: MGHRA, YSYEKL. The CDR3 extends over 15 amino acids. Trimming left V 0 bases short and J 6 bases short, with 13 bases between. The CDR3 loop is CASSQDRVSSDTQYF. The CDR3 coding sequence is TGCGCCAGCAGCCAAGATCGGGTTTCGTCGGATACGCAGTATTTT.

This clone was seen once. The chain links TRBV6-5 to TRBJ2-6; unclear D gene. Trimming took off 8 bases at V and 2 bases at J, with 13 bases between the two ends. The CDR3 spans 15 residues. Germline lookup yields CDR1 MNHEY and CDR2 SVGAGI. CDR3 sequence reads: CASSSPRAGANVLTF. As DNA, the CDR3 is TGTGCCAGCTCATCCCCACGGGCTGGGGCCAACGTCCTGACTTTC.